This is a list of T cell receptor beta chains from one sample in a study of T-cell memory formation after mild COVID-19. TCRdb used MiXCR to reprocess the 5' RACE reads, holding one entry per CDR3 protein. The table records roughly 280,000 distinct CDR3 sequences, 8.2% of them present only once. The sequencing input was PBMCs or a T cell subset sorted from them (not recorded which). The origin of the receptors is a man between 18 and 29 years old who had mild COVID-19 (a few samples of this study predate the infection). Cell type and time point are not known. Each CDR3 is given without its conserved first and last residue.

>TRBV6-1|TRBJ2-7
ASIYRDGISYEQY
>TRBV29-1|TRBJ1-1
SVDPWTGGMRNTEAF
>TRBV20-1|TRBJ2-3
SADGGLLDGTDTQY
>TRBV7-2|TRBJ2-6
ASSLVAGGANVLT
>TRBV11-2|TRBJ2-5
ASSPWDGETQY
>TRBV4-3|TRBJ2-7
ASSLPGWVAGANEQY
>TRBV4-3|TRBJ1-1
ASSPPGRMTEAF
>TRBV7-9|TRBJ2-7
ASSLGQGNEQY
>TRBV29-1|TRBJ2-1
SAEGTGETNEQF
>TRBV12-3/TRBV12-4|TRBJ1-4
ASRIRGLREKLF
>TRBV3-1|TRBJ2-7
ASSPSVGEQY
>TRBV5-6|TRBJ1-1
ASSLTQPGSTEAF
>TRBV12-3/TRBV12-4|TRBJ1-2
ASTHGAGYGYT
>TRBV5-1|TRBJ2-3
ASSSEGADTQY
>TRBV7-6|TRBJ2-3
ASSLRSWTSTDTQY
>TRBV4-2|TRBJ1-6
ASSQGYGTGKSPLH
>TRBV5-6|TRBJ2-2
ASSFLAGELF
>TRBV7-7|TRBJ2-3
ASSLGGGNTDTQY
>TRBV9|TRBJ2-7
ASKAQQY
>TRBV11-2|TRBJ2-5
ASSSRDREETQY
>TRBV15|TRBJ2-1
ATSRDGRTYNEQF
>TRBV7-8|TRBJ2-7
ASSGAPGTALLYEQY
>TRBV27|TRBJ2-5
ASSMGETQY
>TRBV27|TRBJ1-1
ASSFHNSEAF
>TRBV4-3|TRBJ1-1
ASSQDGRRGTEAF
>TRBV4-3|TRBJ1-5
ASSQDKGGSQPQH
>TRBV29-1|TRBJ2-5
SVGAGGPETQY
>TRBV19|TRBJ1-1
ASSAANTEAF
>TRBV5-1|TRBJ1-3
ASSPLQGSGNTIY
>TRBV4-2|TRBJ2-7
ASSQAGQGEYEQY
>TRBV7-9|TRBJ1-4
ASSLSKGQLNEKLF
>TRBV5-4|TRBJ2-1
ASSLISGGSNEQF
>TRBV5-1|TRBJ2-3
ASSLRGLPDTQY
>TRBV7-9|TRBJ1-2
ASSFSDGDGYT
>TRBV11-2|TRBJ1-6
ASSPDRSPLH
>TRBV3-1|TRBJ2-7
ASSQVNEQY
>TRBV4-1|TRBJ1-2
ASSQGTGSAGYT
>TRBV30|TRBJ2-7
AWSTDRGGEQY
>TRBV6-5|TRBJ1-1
ASSSQGGEAF
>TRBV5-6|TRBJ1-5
ASSLSPLQYNQPQH
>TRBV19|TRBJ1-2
ASGRRTDLYGYT
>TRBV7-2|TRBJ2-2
ASSFSYYSTAGELF
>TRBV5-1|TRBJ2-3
ASSVSGQVGQY
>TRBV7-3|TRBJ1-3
ASSLGSGNGNTIY
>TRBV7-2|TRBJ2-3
ASSLEGGPRVYTQY
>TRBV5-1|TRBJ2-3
ASSIPDSASTDTQY
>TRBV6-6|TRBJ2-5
ASSSGHQGAQY
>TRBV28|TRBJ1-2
ASSLYGPGGYT
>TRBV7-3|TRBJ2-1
ASSLQVGGSYNEQF
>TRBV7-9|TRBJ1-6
ASSPGGGNSPLH
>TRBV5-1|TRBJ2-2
ASRAGGTGELF
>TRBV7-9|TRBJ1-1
ASSRTGGARYGGTEAF
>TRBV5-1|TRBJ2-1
ASSLGQGDRGEQF
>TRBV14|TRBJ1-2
ASAPWGLYGYT
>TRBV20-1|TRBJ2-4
SARFTEDIQY
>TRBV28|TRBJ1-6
ASSLRDRLNSPLH
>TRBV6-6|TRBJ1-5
ASSYGGPSLPQH
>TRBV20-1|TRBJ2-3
SAYAGATDTQY